The next 14 T cell receptor beta chains were all read from a single sample in a study of T-cell reconstitution after alpha-beta-depleted transplantation in children. TCRbeta library preparation incorporated unique molecular identifiers. TCRdb re-called the PCR reads with MiXCR, one entry per CDR3 protein. The table shows around 580,000 distinct CDR3 sequences, with about a quarter occurring only once. Here the sequenced sample was PBMCs, taken before TCRalphabeta/CD19-depleted stem cell transplant. All receptors derive from a boy less than two years old with Wiskott-Aldrich syndrome, due to receive a stem cell transplant.

This clonotype turned up a few times. The chain is built from TRBV5-1 and TRBJ2-5, with 11 bases aligning to TRBD1. V lost 4 bases and J lost 2; bases outside the gene matches: 4. CDR1 is SGHRS, CDR2 YFSETQ, per germline. The CDR3 runs to 15 residues. The CDR3 DNA reads TGCGCCAGCAGCCAGGGGGACAGGGGGCAAGAGACCCAGTACTTC. Its protein product is CASSQGDRGQETQYF.

The V call is TRBV5-1, the J call TRBJ1-5; no firm D call. V shed 2 bases and J shed 5 bases, with 14 bases lying between them. CDR1 is SGHRS, CDR2 YFSETQ, per germline. The CDR3 contains 15 residues. DNA for the CDR3: TGCGCCAGCAGCTTAGACGGGATACCACATCAGCCCCAGCATTTT. The encoded protein is CASSLDGIPHQPQHF.

A few counts support this clonotype. The chain has TRBV7-2 and TRBJ2-1, with 15 bases aligning to TRBD2. Germline CDR1 reads SGHTA; CDR2 reads FQGNSA. CDR3 length: 16 residues. V trimming: 1 base; J trimming: 12 bases; junction bases outside the gene matches: 7. CDR3 nucleotides: TGTGCCAGCAGCTTAGTGTCGGGACTAGCGGGAGGATTGCAGTTCTTC. It codes for CASSLVSGLAGGLQFF. Full variable domain (rest looked up from reference TRBV7-2 and TRBJ2-1): GAGVSQSPSNKVTEKGKDVELRCDPISGHTALYWYRQSLGQGLEFLIYFQGNSAPDKSGLPSDRFSAERTGGSVSTLTIQRTQQEDSAVYLCASSLVSGLAGGLQFFGPGTRLTVL.

This clonotype has only a few counts. The rearrangement links TRBV5-6 to TRBJ2-2; 14 bases agree with TRBD2. The length of the CDR3 is 19 residues. The germline V gene encodes CDR1 SGHDT and CDR2 YYEEEE. V dropped 5 bases and J dropped 0; count of bases not matched to a gene: 9. This CDR3 reads CASRKGLAGVTANTGELFF. The CDR3 nucleotides read TGTGCCAGCAGGAAGGGACTAGCGGGAGTTACCGCGAACACCGGGGAGCTGTTTTTT.

V is TRBV5-1 and J is TRBJ2-1; a possible D gene is TRBD2 (5 bases). The CDR3 has 13 residues. V was trimmed by 2 bases and J by 9 bases, leaving 12 bases between them. Germline V gene sequence: CDR1 SGHRS, CDR2 YFSETQ. In nucleotides, the CDR3 is TGCGCCAGCAGCTTAGAAGAGGGATCTGAGCAGTTCTTC. Its translation is CASSLEEGSEQFF. The complete variable domain, with remaining parts taken from reference TRBV5-1 and TRBJ2-1, reads KAGVTQTPRYLIKTRGQQVTLSCSPISGHRSVSWYQQTPGQGLQFLFEYFSETQRNKGNFPGRFSGRQFSNSRSEMNVSTLELGDSALYLCASSLEEGSEQFFGPGTRLTVL.

As DNA, the CDR3 is TGTGCCAGCAGTGGGGTATCCGAGCAGTACTTC. Its translation: CASSGVSEQYF. This rearrangement joins TRBV2 to TRBJ2-7; no clear D. There are 11 residues in the CDR3. V dropped 4 bases and J dropped 6 bases, with 7 bases sitting between them. Germline CDR1 reads SNHLY; CDR2 reads FYNNEI. The full variable domain, completed using reference TRBV2 and TRBJ2-7, is EPEVTQTPSHQVTQMGQEVILRCVPISNHLYFYWYRQILGQKVEFLVSFYNNEISEKSEIFDDQFSVERPDGSNFTLKIRSTKLEDSAMYFCASSGVSEQYFGPGTRLTVT.

V is TRBV6-6 and J is TRBJ2-7, with 7 bases that match TRBD2. The CDR3 has 13 residues. Germline CDR1 reads MNHNY; CDR2 reads SVGAGI (reference sequence). Losses at the gene ends were 8 bases for V and 2 bases for J; bases not matched to a gene: 6. The CDR3 spells CASGASGAYEQYF. CDR3 DNA sequence: TGTGCCAGCGGCGCTAGCGGCGCCTACGAGCAGTACTTC.

J is TRBJ2-2 and V is TRBV10-3, with D perhaps TRBD1 or TRBD2 (5 bases each). Between the trimmed V and J ends, which lost 2 bases and 2 bases, there was a span of 9 bases. Germline V gene data show CDR1 as ENHRY and CDR2 as SYGVKD. The CDR3 contains 15 residues. CDR3 in amino acids: CAISEAGGNTGELFF. The CDR3 nucleotides read TGTGCCATCAGTGAGGCTGGGGGTAACACCGGGGAGCTGTTTTTT.

This rearrangement joins TRBV5-1 to TRBJ2-1; TRBD2 aligns across 9 bases. After removal of 0 bases from V and 4 bases from J, the junction contained 2 bases not matched to a gene. Per the germline V gene, CDR1 is SGHRS and CDR2 is YFSETQ. The length of the CDR3 is 15 residues. CDR3: CASSLGSGGYNEQFF. CDR3 nucleotide sequence: TGCGCCAGCAGCTTGGGAAGCGGGGGGTACAATGAGCAGTTCTTC.

This clonotype was observed a handful of times. V usage is TRBV5-1 and J usage is TRBJ2-2, with TRBD2 matching 7 bases. Trimming took 6 bases from V and 7 from J; bases not matched to a gene: 6. Germline V gene data show CDR1 as SGHRS and CDR2 as YFSETQ. The CDR3 spans 13 residues. Here the CDR3 reads CASTPRENGELFF. CDR3 DNA: TGCGCCAGCACCCCGCGGGAGAACGGGGAGCTGTTTTTT.

V is TRBV6-5 and J is TRBJ2-5; D not resolved. Per germline, CDR1 MNHEY and CDR2 SVGAGI. The CDR3 contains 16 residues. V shed 2 bases and J shed 5 bases, with 18 bases lying between them. The CDR3 sequence is CASSYELDAAGETQYF. As DNA, the CDR3 is TGTGCCAGCAGTTACGAACTTGATGCGGCTGGGGAGACCCAGTACTTC.

V usage is TRBV7-9 and J usage is TRBJ2-7; TRBD1 might be the D (6 bases). Trimming removed 3 bases at V and 4 bases at J, with 13 bases between. Germline V gene sequence: CDR1 SEHNR, CDR2 FQNEAQ (reference sequence). The CDR3 totals 14 residues. DNA of the CDR3: TGTGCCAGCAGCTTGGGGGCATACCATTACGAGCAGTACTTC. Amino acids: CASSLGAYHYEQYF.

The chain carries TRBV2 and TRBJ2-3; 10 bases fit TRBD2. CDR3 length: 15 residues. With 6 bases clipped from V and 4 bases from J, the junction kept 7 bases outside the gene matches. Germline V gives CDR1 SNHLY, CDR2 FYNNEI. The CDR3 loop reads CASSELAGSSDTQYF. The CDR3 nucleotides are TGTGCCAGCAGCGAACTAGCGGGGAGTTCAGATACGCAGTATTTT.

This clonotype was observed a few times. V usage is TRBV6-1 and J usage is TRBJ1-2; possible D gene TRBD1, 5 bases. Trimming stripped 6 bases from V and 0 bases from J, with 14 bases between. From germline, CDR1 is MNHNS and CDR2 SASEGT. The CDR3 totals 15 residues. The CDR3 coding sequence is TGTGCCAGCAGACCCAGGCAGGGCGCTAACTATGGCTACACCTTC. Translated: CASRPRQGANYGYTF.